This TCR beta chain stems from a study of blood T cells in healthy people across ages. General study points: A roughly linear age-dependent decrease characterized TCR beta diversity per million T cells. Whereas aged donors had fewer naive CD4+ cells, long-lived donors had more of them and higher diversity.

The CDR3 totals 14 residues. Germline lookup yields CDR1 LGHNA and CDR2 YNFKEQ. Germline trimming cut 1 base from V and 5 bases from J; bases unmatched to any gene: 4. Primed by a sample-barcoded 5' primer and a J-beta primer mix, a second PCR proceeded for 7 to 11 cycles. TCRdb recomputed calls from the 5' RACE reads with MiXCR, one row per CDR3 protein. Of roughly 800,000 distinct CDR3 sequences listed, just under 25% were seen once; the top ten hold 9.4%. In the case of this clonotype: Its antigen is still unknown.

These data were likewise used in another study, on T cells of mothers and their children.

This chain uses TRBV4-2 with TRBJ2-5, with 7 bases identical to TRBD2. Specimen: blood. This clonotype was sampled from a boy younger than 18 in good health. CDR3 sequence: CASSQGWREETQYF. The CDR3 nucleotides are TGTGCCAGCAGCCAAGGTTGGCGGGAGGAGACCCAGTACTTC.